The entry that follows covers one TCR beta chain sequence. Its antigen is as yet unknown. The entry originates in a study of cytomegalovirus exposure and HLA in healthy donors. The PCR employed 60 Vbeta primers together with 13 Jbeta primers. Here immunoSEQ multiplex PCR was the method, and the copy in TCRdb shows in-frame clones only, minus some. The sample shows tens of thousands of clones, about 70% of them seen only once. Points from the study as a whole: The analysis excluded some indistinguishable V segments, including TRBV6-2 and TRBV6-3. Later on, an analysis tied approximately 17,000 TCR beta sequences to HLA alleles at 0.05 false discovery rate. TCR beta chains numbering 150 to 200 were designated cytomegalovirus-associated.

The CDR3 covers 15 residues. The J gene is TRBJ1-2, the V gene TRBV21-1; no check of the table's D call, TRBD1, against the DNA was made. TRBV21-1 is a listed pseudogene. This receptor was obtained from a male donor in good health and CMV-seropositive. The sequencing sample was made of PBMCs. CDR3 sequence (DNA): TGTGCCAGCAGCAAAAAGACAGGGGATAACTATGGCTACACCTTC. Translated: CASSKKTGDNYGYTF.